These 28 T cell receptor beta chains share one sample of origin, sequenced in a study of CD8+ T cells in alopecia areata. After isolation, RNA underwent reverse transcription to generate cDNA as the sequencing template. The repertoire was sequenced with immunoSEQ multiplex PCR; TCRdb's copy has only in-frame clones and lacks some. Of roughly 250,000 clones in the sample, under 80% were seen once. This sample comprised CD4+ T cells sorted from blood, obtained at week 0. These receptors were taken from a human donor with alopecia areata.

The rearrangement links TRBV11-2 to TRBJ2-3; unclear D gene. V was shortened by 1 base and J by 4 bases, with 3 bases between the two germline ends. The CDR3 contains 12 residues. Looked up from germline, CDR1 is SGHAT and CDR2 is FQNNGV. Written as DNA, the CDR3 is TGTGCCAGCAGCTTAGGGGCAGATACGCAGTATTTT. Translation: CASSLGADTQYF.

V is TRBV7-9 and J is TRBJ2-5; D perhaps matches TRBD2 (7 bases). This CDR3 region has 15 residues. The V end lost 1 base, the J end lost 1 base, and 10 bases lay between the germline ends. Germline loops: CDR1 SEHNR, CDR2 FQNEAQ (reference sequence). This chain's CDR3 is CASSLGGGPQETQYF. The CDR3 DNA is TGTGCCAGCAGCTTAGGCGGGGGCCCCCAAGAGACCCAGTACTTC.

The rearrangement joins TRBV15 to TRBJ1-6, with D unclear. This CDR3 is 12 amino acids long. CDR1 and CDR2 (germline): LNHNV, YYDKDF (reference sequence). V was pared by 5 bases and J by 10 bases, with 9 bases between. CDR3 DNA sequence: TGTGCCACCAGCCAGCGGACCTCACCCCTCCACTTT. This sequence encodes CATSQRTSPLHF.

V and J are TRBV30 and TRBJ1-6, with TRBD1 identical over 9 bases. Trimming removed 5 bases from V and 7 bases from J; junction bases left unmatched: 3. CDR3 length equals 13 residues. CDR1 is GTSNPN and CDR2 is SVGIG in the germline V gene (reference sequence). The CDR3 DNA follows: TGTGCCTGGGGGACAGGGTACAATTCACCCCTCCACTTT. It yields the protein CAWGTGYNSPLHF.

This chain uses TRBV29-1 with TRBJ2-1; TRBD2 matches 8 bases. Germline V gene lookup returns CDR1 SQVTM and CDR2 ANQGSEA. The CDR3 consists of 15 residues. The trim removed 4 bases at V and 0 bases at J, leaving 5 bases unmatched. CDR3 sequence (DNA): TGCAGCGTTGGGACTAGCATTCACTCCTACAATGAGCAGTTCTTC. It yields the protein CSVGTSIHSYNEQFF.

This clone was counted a single time. The V and J genes are TRBV2 and TRBJ2-7; 9 bases map to TRBD1. The CDR3 loop spans 15 amino acids. V lost 6 bases to trimming and J lost 4 bases; unmatched junction nucleotides: 10. Germline assignment: CDR1 SNHLY and CDR2 FYNNEI. The DNA for the CDR3 is TGTGCCAGCAGGGTGACAGGGGGGGGATATTACGAGCAGTACTTC. Translating gives CASRVTGGGYYEQYF.

The rearrangement links TRBV15 to TRBJ2-7; TRBD1 is a possible D gene (6 bases). The CDR3 spans 13 residues. The germline V gene has CDR1 LNHNV and CDR2 YYDKDF (reference sequence). V dropped 4 bases and J dropped 6 bases, with 13 bases sitting between them. The CDR3 sequence is CATSTLRGGEQYF. The CDR3 nucleotides are TGTGCCACCAGCACCCTTCGAGGGGGCGAGCAGTACTTC.

The chain carries TRBV10-3 and TRBJ1-5, with D perhaps matching TRBD1 (5 bases). V shed 2 bases and J shed 1 base, with 6 bases lying between them. The V gene's germline CDR1 is ENHRY and CDR2 SYGVKD. This CDR3 is built from 14 residues. This chain's CDR3 is CAISEGASNQPQHF. CDR3 nucleotide sequence: TGTGCCATCAGTGAGGGGGCAAGCAATCAGCCCCAGCATTTT.

The V and J genes are TRBV30 and TRBJ1-2, with D perhaps TRBD1 (5 bases). Looked up from germline, CDR1 is GTSNPN and CDR2 is SVGIG (reference sequence). Trimming left V 7 bases short and J 7 bases short, with 16 bases between. This CDR3 spans 12 amino acids. CDR3 sequence: CASDGGDLGYTF. As DNA, the CDR3 is TGTGCCTCGGACGGGGGAGACCTTGGCTACACCTTC.

The V gene is TRBV2, the J gene TRBJ2-2; D call uncertain. V was clipped by 7 bases and J by 3 bases, with 9 bases between them. The CDR3 sequence is 13 residues long. The germline gives CDR1 SNHLY, CDR2 FYNNEI. The CDR3 DNA is TGTGCCAGCACTACATTTCACACCGGGGAGCTGTTTTTT. This codes for CASTTFHTGELFF.

The chain recombines TRBV7-9 with TRBJ2-7, with 7 bases fitting TRBD2. CDR1 and CDR2 (germline): SEHNR, FQNEAQ (reference sequence). The junction had 5 bases not matched to a gene; V was cut back by 0 bases and J by 3 bases. CDR3 length: 15 amino acids. The CDR3, as DNA: TGTGCCAGCAGCTTAGCCCCGGGAGGAGTCTACGAGCAGTACTTC. Its translation: CASSLAPGGVYEQYF.

This clone was recorded once. The rearrangement joins TRBV18 to TRBJ2-1; D is undetermined. The germline V gene has CDR1 KGHSH and CDR2 LQKENI. Trimming took off 2 bases at V and 4 bases at J, with 3 bases between the two ends. CDR3 length: 12 residues. The CDR3 nucleotides are TGTGCCAGCTCACCAGCTTACAATGAGCAGTTCTTC. This translates into CASSPAYNEQFF.

The chain uses TRBV18 and TRBJ1-1; a weak D match, TRBD1 (6 bases). Trimming left V 3 bases short and J 0 bases short, with 11 bases between. CDR1 and CDR2 (germline): KGHSH, LQKENI. The CDR3 has 15 residues. The CDR3 DNA reads TGTGCCAGCTCACCCCTACAGGGTCTGAACACTGAAGCTTTCTTT. It translates to CASSPLQGLNTEAFF.

The V and J genes are TRBV30 and TRBJ1-1; D is ambiguous. Germline-derived CDR1 and CDR2 are GTSNPN and SVGIG (reference sequence). CDR3 length: 11 amino acids. V dropped 3 bases and J dropped 3 bases, with 5 bases sitting between them. This CDR3 is CAWREYTEAFF. CDR3 in DNA: TGTGCCTGGAGAGAGTACACTGAAGCTTTCTTT.

This clone was detected once. The chain combines TRBV5-6 with TRBJ2-3; TRBD1 is a possible D gene (6 bases). The CDR3 sequence is 13 residues long. CDR1 is SGHDT, CDR2 YYEEEE, per germline. Trimming removed 0 bases at V and 8 bases at J, with 10 bases between. The CDR3 nucleotides read TGTGCCAGCAGCTTGGAGGGGGTCCTTACGCAGTATTTT. Its protein is CASSLEGVLTQYF.

The rearrangement joins TRBV5-1 to TRBJ2-1; D remains unclear. The V gene's germline CDR1 is SGHRS and CDR2 YFSETQ. Trimming pared 1 base from V and 7 bases from J, leaving 6 bases between. The CDR3 extends over 12 amino acids. The CDR3 DNA reads as TGCGCCAGCAGCTTGTCTGATAATGAGCAGTTCTTC. It is translated as CASSLSDNEQFF.

The chain employs TRBV14 and TRBJ2-3, with 7 bases identical to TRBD2. This CDR3 region has 15 residues. The V and J ends lost 4 bases and 1 base, in that order; junction bases with no gene match: 5. Germline V gene data show CDR1 as SGHDN and CDR2 as FVKESK. The chain's CDR3 is CASSPIRGGTDTQYF. As DNA, the CDR3 is TGTGCCAGCAGCCCCATCCGGGGGGGCACAGATACGCAGTATTTT.

This clone was detected once. This chain connects TRBV30 to TRBJ2-3; D unresolved. CDR1 is GTSNPN, CDR2 SVGIG, per germline (reference sequence). The CDR3 runs 13 residues. V shed 4 bases and J shed 1 base, with 9 bases lying between them. This CDR3 is CAWIHGGTDTQYF. CDR3 bases: TGTGCCTGGATTCATGGAGGCACAGATACGCAGTATTTT.

This clone was observed a handful of times. The chain links TRBV7-2 to TRBJ1-1, with D unresolved. Germline V gene sequence: CDR1 SGHTA, CDR2 FQGNSA. The CDR3 spans 14 residues. Trimming removed 2 bases from V and 0 bases from J, with 7 bases in between. The CDR3 coding sequence is TGTGCCAGCAGCTTAATACAGCTGAACACTGAAGCTTTCTTT. Its protein is CASSLIQLNTEAFF.

This clone was detected only a few times. The chain uses TRBV14 and TRBJ2-3; TRBD1 or TRBD2 may be the D gene (6 bases each). Germline values: CDR1 SGHDN, CDR2 FVKESK. The CDR3 runs 14 residues. Trimming took 1 base from V and 6 from J, leaving 11 bases between them. This CDR3 reads CASSQGWGADTQYF. The CDR3 DNA is TGTGCCAGCAGCCAAGGATGGGGGGCCGATACGCAGTATTTT.

The chain is built from TRBV2 and TRBJ2-5; D call uncertain. Trimming cost V 3 bases and J 4 bases, with 6 bases left between them. The CDR3 extends over 12 amino acids. Germline V gene data show CDR1 as SNHLY and CDR2 as FYNNEI. Here the CDR3 reads CASSDTVETQYF. The DNA of the CDR3 is TGTGCCAGCAGTGATACGGTAGAGACCCAGTACTTC.

This rearrangement joins TRBV29-1 to TRBJ2-7, with D possibly being TRBD2 (5 bases). The germline CDR1 and CDR2 sequences are SQVTM and ANQGSEA. There are 13 residues in the CDR3. The ends were cut back, 2 bases at V and 0 bases at J, with 8 bases in the middle. The CDR3 spells CSVESGNSYEQYF. The CDR3 nucleotides are TGCAGCGTTGAATCCGGGAACTCCTACGAGCAGTACTTC.

This clone was seen more than once but under ten times. The genes are TRBV7-2 and TRBJ2-5; D gene ambiguous. Trimming left V 1 base short and J 4 bases short, with 10 bases between. Germline CDR1 SGHTA, CDR2 FQGNSA. The CDR3 covers 14 residues. Here the CDR3 reads CASSLDYRGETQYF. CDR3 nucleotides: TGTGCCAGCAGCTTAGACTACCGAGGAGAGACCCAGTACTTC.

The V and J genes are TRBV2 and TRBJ2-7; the D is unclear. Between the trimmed V and J ends, which lost 6 bases and 3 bases, there was a span of 9 bases. Germline values: CDR1 SNHLY, CDR2 FYNNEI. There are 12 residues in the CDR3. CDR3 nucleotide sequence: TGTGCCAGCAGGCCGGACGGCTACGAGCAGTACTTC. Amino acid sequence: CASRPDGYEQYF.

This clone was detected only a few times. The chain couples TRBV19 to TRBJ2-6; D is ambiguous. V was pared by 3 bases and J by 0 bases, with 0 bases between. Germline V CDR1 and CDR2: LNHDA, SQIVND (reference sequence). This CDR3 spans 13 amino acids. The CDR3: CASSISGANVLTF. CDR3 in DNA: TGTGCCAGTAGTATCTCTGGGGCCAACGTCCTGACTTTC.

The chain carries TRBV30 and TRBJ2-5; the D is unclear. Germline CDR1 and CDR2: GTSNPN and SVGIG (reference sequence). Between the trimmed V and J ends, which lost 6 bases and 1 base, there was a span of 12 bases. The CDR3 spans 13 residues. Here the CDR3 reads CACDGPGQETQYF. The CDR3 nucleotides are TGTGCCTGCGACGGACCTGGCCAAGAGACCCAGTACTTC.

The chain recombines TRBV30 with TRBJ1-5; D is undetermined. CDR1 is GTSNPN and CDR2 is SVGIG in the germline V gene (reference sequence). Trimming took 3 bases from V and 0 from J, leaving 9 bases between them. The CDR3 is made up of 14 amino acids. CDR3 residues: CAWSGLDSNQPQHF. Written as DNA, the CDR3 is TGTGCCTGGAGCGGGCTGGATAGCAATCAGCCCCAGCATTTT. The complete variable domain, with remaining parts taken from reference TRBV30 and TRBJ1-5, reads SQTIHQWPATLVQPVGSPLSLECTVEGTSNPNLYWYRQAAGRGLQLLFYSVGIGQISSEVPQNLSASRPQDRQFILSSKKLLLSDSGFYLCAWSGLDSNQPQHFGDGTRLSIL.

The rearrangement joins TRBV11-3 to TRBJ1-1; 10 bases align to TRBD1. The CDR3 sequence is 16 residues long. V lost 6 bases to trimming and J lost 3 bases; unmatched junction nucleotides: 10. Germline V gene sequence: CDR1 SGHNT, CDR2 YENEEA. In DNA form, the CDR3 reads TGTGCCAGCAGGGTGGGACAGGGGAGGATCGACACTGAAGCTTTCTTT. Translation: CASRVGQGRIDTEAFF.